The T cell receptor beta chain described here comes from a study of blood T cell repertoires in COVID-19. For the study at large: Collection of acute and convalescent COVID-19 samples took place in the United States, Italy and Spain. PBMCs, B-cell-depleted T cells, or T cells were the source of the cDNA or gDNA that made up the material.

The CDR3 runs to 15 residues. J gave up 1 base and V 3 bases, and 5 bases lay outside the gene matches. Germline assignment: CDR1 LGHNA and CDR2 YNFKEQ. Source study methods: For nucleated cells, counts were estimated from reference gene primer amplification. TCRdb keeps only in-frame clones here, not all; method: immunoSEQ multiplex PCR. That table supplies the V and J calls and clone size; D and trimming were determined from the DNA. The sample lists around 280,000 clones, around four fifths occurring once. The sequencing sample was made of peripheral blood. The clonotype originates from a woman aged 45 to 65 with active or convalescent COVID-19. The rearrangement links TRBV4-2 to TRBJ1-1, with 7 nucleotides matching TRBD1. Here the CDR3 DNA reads TGTGCCAGCAGCCAGGGGGGACAGAAGAACACTGAAGCTTTCTTT. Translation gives CASSQGGQKNTEAFF.